This is a list of T cell receptor beta chains from one sample in a study of cytomegalovirus exposure and HLA in healthy donors. The table came from immunoSEQ multiplex PCR; TCRdb's copy has only in-frame clones and leaves some out. Altogether about 150,000 clones are present, about 76% being singletons, with the ten largest covering 5% to 5.5%. Material for sequencing was PBMCs. The source of these receptors is a woman younger than 35 in good health and CMV-seropositive. Each CDR3 is given with its conserved first and last residue. A D gene is named only where the DNA matches it firmly. Expanded clones are given a class, and other clones once, few, many or no size at all.

V	size	D	J	length	CDR3	DNA
TRBV4-1	.	.	TRBJ1-1	13	CASSPNSGTEAFF	TGCGCCAGCAGCCCAAACAGTGGCACTGAAGCTTTCTTT
TRBV4-2	.	.	TRBJ1-5	15	CASSQEAGLNQPQHF	TGTGCCAGCAGCCAAGAGGCAGGACTAAATCAGCCCCAGCATTTT
TRBV10-3	.	TRBD2	TRBJ2-1	17	CAISEGGGASSYNEQFF	TGTGCCATCAGTGAGGGCGGGGGGGCTAGCTCCTACAATGAGCAGTTCTTC
TRBV7-2	.	TRBD2	TRBJ2-1	15	CASSLLAGGQGEQFF	TGTGCCAGCAGCTTACTAGCGGGGGGGCAGGGTGAGCAGTTCTTC
TRBV30	.	.	TRBJ2-3	11	CAWSGRDTQYF	TGTGCCTGGAGTGGTCGAGATACGCAGTATTTT
TRBV5-1	few	.	TRBJ2-7	15	CASSIRDSSSYEQYF	TGCGCCAGCAGCATCCGGGACTCGAGCTCCTACGAGCAGTACTTC
TRBV19	few	.	TRBJ1-5	14	CASSIRGSNQPQHF	TGTGCCAGTAGTATCAGGGGAAGCAATCAGCCCCAGCATTTT
TRBV30	.	TRBD1	TRBJ1-1	13	CAWSTSGGTEAFF	TGTGCCTGGAGTACTTCAGGGGGCACTGAAGCTTTCTTT
TRBV9	few	.	TRBJ2-1	17	CASSNYGRGASYNEQFF	TGTGCCAGCAGCAACTATGGAAGGGGCGCTTCCTACAATGAGCAGTTCTTC
TRBV18	few	.	TRBJ2-3	15	CASSWGLSSTDTQYF	TGTGCCAGCTCTTGGGGCCTCAGCTCCACAGATACGCAGTATTTT
TRBV9	.	.	TRBJ1-1	13	CASSVDAGTEAFF	TGTGCCAGCAGCGTAGACGCGGGAACTGAAGCTTTCTTT
TRBV7-8	.	.	TRBJ2-1	15	CASSLARGTHNEQFF	TGTGCCAGCAGCTTAGCAAGGGGGACCCACAATGAGCAGTTCTTC
TRBV29-1	.	.	TRBJ2-7	14	CSARQVLSTYEQYF	TGCAGCGCTCGACAGGTCCTTTCTACCTACGAGCAGTACTTC
TRBV5-1	.	TRBD2	TRBJ2-5	15	CASSLGRGGRETQYF	TGCGCCAGCAGCCTCGGGCGGGGGGGCCGTGAGACCCAGTACTTC
TRBV30	.	TRBD1	TRBJ2-7	16	CAWSIGGQGFTYEQYF	TGTGCCTGGAGTATCGGCGGACAGGGGTTTACCTACGAGCAGTACTTC
TRBV5-6	.	.	TRBJ1-5	14	CASSSYRGNQPQHF	TGTGCCAGCAGCTCCTACAGGGGCAATCAGCCCCAGCATTTT
TRBV25-1	.	.	TRBJ2-7	16	CASSDTRQGQVHEQYF	TGTGCCAGCAGTGATACCCGGCAGGGGCAGGTCCACGAGCAGTACTTC